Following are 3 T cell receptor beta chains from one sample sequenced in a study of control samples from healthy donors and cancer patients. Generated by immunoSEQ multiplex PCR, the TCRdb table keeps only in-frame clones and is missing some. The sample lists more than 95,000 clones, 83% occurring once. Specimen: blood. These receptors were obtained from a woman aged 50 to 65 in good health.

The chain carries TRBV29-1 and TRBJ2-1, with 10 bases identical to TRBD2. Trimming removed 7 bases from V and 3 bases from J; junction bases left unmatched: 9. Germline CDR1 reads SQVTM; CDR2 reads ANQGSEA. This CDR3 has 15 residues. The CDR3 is CSALSGTSDYNEQFF. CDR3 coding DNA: TGCAGCGCGTTATCTGGGACTAGCGACTACAATGAGCAGTTCTTC.

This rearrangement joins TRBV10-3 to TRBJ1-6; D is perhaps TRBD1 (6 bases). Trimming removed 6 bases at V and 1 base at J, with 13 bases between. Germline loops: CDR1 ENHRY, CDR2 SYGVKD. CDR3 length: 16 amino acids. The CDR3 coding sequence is TGTGCCATCAGAGATTCAGGGACATCCTATAATTCACCCCTCCACTTT. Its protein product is CAIRDSGTSYNSPLHF.

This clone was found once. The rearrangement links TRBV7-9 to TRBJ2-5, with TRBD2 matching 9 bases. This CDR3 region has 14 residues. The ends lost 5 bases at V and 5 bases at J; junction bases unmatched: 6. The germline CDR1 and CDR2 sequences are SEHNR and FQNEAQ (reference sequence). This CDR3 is CASSPSGIGETQYF. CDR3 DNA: TGTGCCAGCAGCCCTAGCGGGATAGGGGAGACCCAGTACTTC.